The 30 T cell receptor beta chains presented below share a single source sample, sequenced in a study of blood T cells in healthy people across ages. Primed by a sample-barcoded 5' primer and a J-beta primer mix, a second PCR proceeded for 7 to 11 cycles. MiXCR, run by TCRdb on the 5' RACE reads, gives a single entry per CDR3 protein. Of roughly 800,000 distinct CDR3 sequences in the sample, just under 25% were seen once. The same data also contributed to another study, on T cells of mothers and their children.

The sample consisted of blood. These receptors were taken from a boy under 18 in good health.

As to this clonotype: The germline gene is not matched at one end of the junction; a read error may be the cause. The rearrangement links TRBV9 to TRBJ2-5, with a possible D match to TRBD1 (6 bases). Near its end, the DNA agrees better with TRBJ2-7, so the J call may be wrong. This CDR3 has 13 amino acids. Germline V CDR1 and CDR2: SGDLS, YYNGEE. CDR3 DNA: TGTGCCGGCAGCTTTAGGACAGCCAACGAGCAGTACTTC. It specifies CAGSFRTANEQYF.

Of note for this clonotype: Compared with germline, one end of the junction differs, possibly owing to a read error. The rearrangement uses TRBV7-9 and TRBJ2-6; D is possibly TRBD2 (7 bases). The CDR3 runs to 15 residues. Germline loops: CDR1 SEHNR, CDR2 FQNEAQ (reference sequence). The CDR3 DNA follows: TGTGCCAGCAGCTTCGATTTCGCGGGGGCCAACGCCCTGACTTTC. Encoded protein: CASSFDFAGANALTF.

V and J are TRBV27 and TRBJ1-4, with 7 positions matching TRBD1. Germline-derived CDR1 and CDR2 are MNHEY and SMNVEV (reference sequence). CDR3 length equals 16 residues. Unmatched junction bases numbered 7, after V lost 0 bases and J lost 6 bases. In DNA, the CDR3 is TGTGCCAGCAGTTTATCGGGCAGGGGGAGCGATGAAAAACTGTTTTTT. It translates to CASSLSGRGSDEKLFF.

Remarks on this clonotype: The junction differs from germline at one of its ends, possibly a read error. The chain combines TRBV20-1 with TRBJ2-3; 9 nucleotides match TRBD2. Germline CDR1 reads DFQATT; CDR2 reads SNEGSKA (reference sequence). CDR3 size: 15 residues. As DNA, the CDR3 is TGCAGTGCTAGAGTTCCCGGGACTAGCACGGATACGCAGTATTTT. It encodes CSARVPGTSTDTQYF.

This clonotype was picked up a small number of times. The CDR3 region is CSARVGAGVETQYF. Written as DNA, the CDR3 is TGCAGTGCTAGAGTTGGTGCGGGAGTGGAGACCCAGTACTTC. The chain recombines TRBV20-1 with TRBJ2-5; 7 bases align to TRBD2. The CDR3 contains 14 residues. After removal of 1 base from V and 5 bases from J, the junction contained 7 bases not matched to a gene. Germline V CDR1 and CDR2: DFQATT, SNEGSKA (reference sequence).

The chain combines TRBV6-5 with TRBJ2-5; TRBD1 matches at 7 bases. TRBJ2-7 matches the DNA end more closely, so the J call is doubtful. The CDR3 extends over 15 amino acids. Germline V lookup: CDR1 MNHEY, CDR2 SVGAGI. The CDR3 sequence: CASRRLRQGPGEQYF. The CDR3 bases are TGTGCCAGCAGACGGCTGAGACAGGGCCCAGGCGAGCAGTACTTC.

This clonotype showed up many times. The chain employs TRBV28 and TRBJ2-4, with D perhaps matching TRBD1 or TRBD2 (5 bases each). CDR1 is MDHEN, CDR2 SYDVKM, per germline. This CDR3 spans 11 amino acids. Trimming removed 3 bases at V and 13 bases at J, with 10 bases between. The CDR3 DNA reads as TGTGCCAGCAGTTTCACCGGGGACCAGTACTTC. Protein sequence: CASSFTGDQYF.

The chain links TRBV27 to TRBJ1-4; a possible D gene is TRBD1 (6 bases). The length of the CDR3 is 14 residues. V lost 2 bases, J lost 7 bases, and 11 bases lay in between. Germline V lookup: CDR1 MNHEY, CDR2 SMNVEV (reference sequence). CDR3 sequence (DNA): TGTGCCAGCAGTTTAACAGGGAAGCGTGAAAAACTGTTTTTT. Translation: CASSLTGKREKLFF.

CDR3 residues: CASSLAPTERGTFYEQYF. The DNA of the CDR3 is TGTGCCAGCAGCTTAGCCCCGACGGAGAGGGGCACATTCTACGAGCAGTACTTC. This chain uses TRBV7-8 with TRBJ2-7; D may be TRBD1 or TRBD2 (5 bases each). Trimming removed 0 bases at V and 3 bases at J, with 21 bases between. This CDR3 region has 18 residues. Looked up from germline, CDR1 is SGHVS and CDR2 is FQNEAQ.

This clonotype has just a few counts. The chain has TRBV6-5 and TRBJ1-4, with TRBD1 matching 12 bases. Germline V gives CDR1 MNHEY, CDR2 SVGAGI. V lost 4 bases, J lost 9 bases, and 6 bases stayed unmatched. There are 15 residues in the CDR3. DNA for the CDR3: TGTGCCAGCAGTTCCGCCGGGACAGGGGGCAAAAAACTGTTTTTT. Translation: CASSSAGTGGKKLFF.

This clonotype appeared a few times. The chain carries TRBV4-1 and TRBJ2-1, with a tentative D call TRBD2 (5 bases). The end of the DNA fits TRBJ2-5 better, so the J call may be wrong. The CDR3 runs to 14 residues. The germline CDR1 and CDR2 sequences are MGHRA and YSYEKL. The CDR3, as DNA: TGCGCCAGCAGCGCCACTAGTGACCTTGGGACCCAGTACTTC. Translation: CASSATSDLGTQYF.

In its sample, this clonotype was seen a few times. V is TRBV7-2 and J is TRBJ2-5; no definite D call. This CDR3 has 16 residues. Germline CDR1 reads SGHTA; CDR2 reads FQGNSA. V was trimmed by 5 bases and J by 5 bases, leaving 21 bases between them. The CDR3 loop is CASSLTPWNAAETQYF. The CDR3 DNA reads as TGTGCCAGCAGCCTCACCCCATGGAACGCGGCGGAGACCCAGTACTTC.

The chain combines TRBV7-3 with TRBJ2-5, with D unclear. The CDR3 extends over 15 amino acids. Trimming stripped 4 bases from V and 2 bases from J, with 14 bases between. CDR1 SGHTA and CDR2 FQGTGA come from the germline V gene. The CDR3 sequence is CASSSVPQSQETQYF. CDR3 bases: TGTGCCAGCAGCTCTGTACCTCAATCACAAGAGACCCAGTACTTC. Together with reference TRBV7-3 and TRBJ2-5, the CDR3 gives the full variable domain: GAGVSQTPSNKVTEKGKYVELRCDPISGHTALYWYRQSLGQGPEFLIYFQGTGAADDSGLPNDRFFAVRPEGSVSTLKIQRTERGDSAVYLCASSSVPQSQETQYFGPGTRLLVL.

This clonotype was counted a few times. CDR3 loop: CASSQDGEQIGENIQYF. DNA of the CDR3: TGTGCCAGCAGCCAAGATGGAGAGCAGATAGGGGAAAACATTCAGTACTTC. This rearrangement joins TRBV4-2 to TRBJ2-4, with D tentatively TRBD1 (5 bases). CDR1 is LGHNA, CDR2 YNFKEQ, per germline. V lost 0 bases and J lost 5, with 17 bases in between. The CDR3 sequence is 17 residues long.

Here the CDR3 DNA reads TGTGCCAGCAGCCTACAGGGAGTCAGCAATCAGCCCCAGCATTTT. The encoded protein is CASSLQGVSNQPQHF. The rearrangement joins TRBV2 to TRBJ1-5; TRBD1 might be the D (6 bases). This CDR3 has 15 residues. V was pared by 6 bases and J by 1 base, with 13 bases between. The V gene's germline CDR1 is SNHLY and CDR2 FYNNEI. Complete variable domain (other parts from reference TRBV2 and TRBJ1-5): EPEVTQTPSHQVTQMGQEVILRCVPISNHLYFYWYRQILGQKVEFLVSFYNNEISEKSEIFDDQFSVERPDGSNFTLKIRSTKLEDSAMYFCASSLQGVSNQPQHFGDGTRLSIL.

This chain links TRBV6-5 with TRBJ2-1; D not certain. V was clipped by 2 bases and J by 4 bases, with 9 bases between them. Germline CDR1 is MNHEY and CDR2 is SVGAGI. The CDR3 runs to 14 residues. In DNA, the CDR3 is TGTGCCAGCAGTTACCGGGTCAGGTACAATGAGCAGTTCTTC. Protein: CASSYRVRYNEQFF.

The genes are TRBV21-1 and TRBJ2-1; the D call of TRBD1 is as the table states it, not checked on the DNA. TRBV21-1 is termed a pseudogene. The CDR3 has 13 amino acids. In nucleotides, the CDR3 is TGTGCCACTCGGACAGGGACCTACAATGAGCAGTTCTTC. It specifies CATRTGTYNEQFF.

There are a few counts of this clonotype. This sequence joins TRBV28 and TRBJ2-7, with TRBD1 matching 8 bases. V was clipped by 4 bases and J by 4 bases; unmatched bases: 9. The CDR3 sequence is 15 residues long. Germline V lookup: CDR1 MDHEN, CDR2 SYDVKM. CDR3 bases: TGTGCCAGCAGTTCCTGGACAGGGTCGGGATACGAGCAGTACTTC. This sequence encodes CASSSWTGSGYEQYF.

This clonotype was detected a few times. V and J are TRBV6-6 and TRBJ1-2; 9 bases are a match to TRBD1. The V and J ends lost 5 bases and 1 base, in that order; junction bases with no gene match: 5. The germline CDR1 and CDR2 sequences are MNHNY and SVGAGI (reference sequence). The CDR3 covers 15 residues. The CDR3 nucleotides are TGTGCCAGCAGTAATGGACAGGGGATTAACTATGGCTACACCTTC. Its translation is CASSNGQGINYGYTF.

This sequence joins TRBV7-2 and TRBJ2-3; TRBD2 might be the D (6 bases). Trimming left V 3 bases short and J 5 bases short, with 18 bases between. Germline V CDR1 and CDR2: SGHTA, FQGNSA. The CDR3 extends over 16 amino acids. CDR3 protein: CASSFFGGGLVDTQYF. DNA for the CDR3: TGTGCCAGCAGCTTCTTCGGGGGAGGACTGGTAGATACGCAGTATTTT.

This clonotype was observed a handful of times. V and J are TRBV7-6 and TRBJ1-6; D remains ambiguous. The germline V gene encodes CDR1 SGHVS and CDR2 FNYEAQ. The CDR3 has 18 residues. Trimming removed 5 bases at V and 0 bases at J, with 17 bases between. The CDR3 loop is CASSRPPQGSSYNSPLHF. The CDR3 coding sequence is TGTGCCAGCAGCCGCCCTCCCCAAGGGAGCTCCTATAATTCACCCCTCCACTTT. The entire variable domain, with the rest obtained from reference TRBV7-6 and TRBJ1-6, is as follows: GAGVSQSPRYKVTKRGQDVALRCDPISGHVSLYWYRQALGQGPEFLTYFNYEAQQDKSGLPNDRFSAERPEGSISTLTIQRTEQRDSAMYRCASSRPPQGSSYNSPLHFGNGTRLTVT.

This clonotype has just a few counts. The chain carries TRBV7-6 and TRBJ1-2, with D possibly being TRBD1 (6 bases). Germline V gives CDR1 SGHVS, CDR2 FNYEAQ. V lost 2 bases and J 6 bases, leaving 10 bases between the germline ends. The CDR3 runs to 13 residues. The CDR3 loop reads CASSLQGRDGYTF. The CDR3, as DNA: TGTGCCAGCAGCTTACAGGGGCGCGATGGCTACACCTTC.

The V and J genes are TRBV5-1 and TRBJ2-7; the D gene could be TRBD1 or TRBD2 (6 bases each). The CDR3 loop spans 15 amino acids. The V gene lost 4 bases and the J gene lost 1 base, with 15 bases spanning the gap. Germline CDR1 SGHRS, CDR2 YFSETQ. CDR3: CASSPAWGASYEQYF. The DNA of the CDR3 is TGCGCCAGCAGCCCCGCGTGGGGGGCTTCCTACGAGCAGTACTTC.

The chain couples TRBV6-6 to TRBJ1-5; 8 bases map to TRBD1. From germline, CDR1 is MNHNY and CDR2 SVGAGI (reference sequence). With V trimmed by 2 bases and J by 3 bases, 6 bases remained unmatched. There are 16 residues in the CDR3. The chain's CDR3 is CASSYGQGAPNQPQHF. CDR3 bases: TGTGCCAGCAGTTACGGGCAGGGGGCCCCCAATCAGCCCCAGCATTTT.

This clonotype was detected a few times. The chain is built from TRBV28 and TRBJ1-2; TRBD1 might be the D (5 bases). Per the germline V gene, CDR1 is MDHEN and CDR2 is SYDVKM. CDR3 length equals 14 residues. V was cut by 5 bases and J by 4 bases, with 14 bases left in between. The DNA of the CDR3 is TGTGCCAGCAGTGCCACGACAGCGATCTATGGCTACACCTTC. It specifies CASSATTAIYGYTF.

The chain recombines TRBV3-1 with TRBJ1-5, with 10 bases identical to TRBD1. This CDR3 contains 15 residues. V trimming: 2 bases; J trimming: 5 bases; junction bases outside the gene matches: 3. The germline gives CDR1 LGHDT, CDR2 YNNKEL (reference sequence). The CDR3 DNA is TGTGCCAGCAGCCAATCTGACAGGGGGCATCAGCCCCAGCATTTT. Translation gives CASSQSDRGHQPQHF.

This clonotype was found a few times. The chain recombines TRBV4-1 with TRBJ1-4; 8 bases map to TRBD1. V dropped 6 bases and J dropped 8; count of bases not matched to a gene: 11. Germline CDR1 is MGHRA and CDR2 is YSYEKL. The CDR3 is 15 amino acids. The CDR3 protein is CASRNEGQGQEKLFF. The CDR3 nucleotides are TGCGCCAGCAGAAACGAAGGACAGGGCCAAGAAAAACTGTTTTTT.

This chain joins TRBV19 and TRBJ1-1; perhaps TRBD1 as D (5 bases). Germline CDR1 LNHDA, CDR2 SQIVND (reference sequence). V lost 3 bases and J lost 3, with 14 bases in between. The CDR3 extends over 15 amino acids. This CDR3 is CASSIGDPTHTEAFF. CDR3 bases: TGTGCCAGTAGTATTGGGGACCCCACCCACACTGAAGCTTTCTTT. Based on the CDR3 plus reference TRBV19 and TRBJ1-1, the full variable domain is DGGITQSPKYLFRKEGQNVTLSCEQNLNHDAMYWYRQDPGQGLRLIYYSQIVNDFQKGDIAEGYSVSREKKESFPLTVTSAQKNPTAFYLCASSIGDPTHTEAFFGQGTRLTVV.

The table lists this clonotype with a few counts. This chain joins TRBV7-9 and TRBJ2-5, with 7 nucleotides matching TRBD2. The CDR3 length is 14 residues. Germline V gene sequence: CDR1 SEHNR, CDR2 FQNEAQ (reference sequence). V gave up 4 bases and J gave up 5 bases; unmatched junction bases: 7. As DNA, the CDR3 is TGTGCCAGCAGCTACCCGACTAGCCGGGAGACCCAGTACTTC. It specifies CASSYPTSRETQYF.

This clonotype was detected a few times. This chain uses TRBV15 with TRBJ2-7; the match to TRBD2 covers 7 bases. J gave up 2 bases and V 1 base, and 5 bases lay outside the gene matches. The CDR3 runs to 15 residues. CDR1 and CDR2 from the germline V gene are LNHNV and YYDKDF (reference sequence). The CDR3 bases are TGTGCCACCAGCAGAGGGGGGGGACCCACCTACGAGCAGTACTTC. Protein sequence: CATSRGGGPTYEQYF.